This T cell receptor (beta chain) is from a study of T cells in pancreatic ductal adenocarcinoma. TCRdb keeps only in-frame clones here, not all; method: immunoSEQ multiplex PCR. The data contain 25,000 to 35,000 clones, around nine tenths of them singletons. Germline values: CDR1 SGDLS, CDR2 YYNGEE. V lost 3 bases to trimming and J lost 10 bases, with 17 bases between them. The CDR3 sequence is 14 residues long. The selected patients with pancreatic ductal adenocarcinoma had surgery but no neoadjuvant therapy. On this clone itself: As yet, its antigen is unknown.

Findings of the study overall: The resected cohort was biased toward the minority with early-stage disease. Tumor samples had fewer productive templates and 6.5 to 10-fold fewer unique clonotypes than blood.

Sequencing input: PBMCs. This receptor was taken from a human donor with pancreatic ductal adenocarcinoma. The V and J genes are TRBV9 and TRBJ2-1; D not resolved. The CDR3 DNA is TGTGCCAGCAGCGAGCCTGGGGTTAGAGGCGAGCAGTTCTTC. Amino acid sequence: CASSEPGVRGEQFF.